This TCR beta chain is from a study of blood T cell repertoires in COVID-19. The wider study: Symptom resolution, clearance, or two negative PCRs marked donors in Cohort 3 as recovered. Collection of acute and convalescent COVID-19 samples took place in the United States, Italy and Spain. From T cells, B-cell-depleted T cells, or PBMCs came the material, which was cDNA or gDNA.

Generated by immunoSEQ multiplex PCR, the TCRdb table keeps only in-frame clones and is missing some. Of 300,000 to 450,000 clones detected, around 87% appear once; the ten largest clones hold less than 2.5%. There are 14 residues in the CDR3. Trimming removed 7 bases at V and 4 bases at J, with 14 bases between. The germline CDR1 and CDR2 sequences are MDHEN and SYDVKM. Participants were placed into cohorts based on the clinical history they reported. The clonotype originates from a middle-aged man in a cohort exposed to, infected with or recovered from COVID-19 (not recorded which). The chain combines TRBV28 with TRBJ1-3; D perhaps matches TRBD1 (6 bases). The sequencing sample was made of PBMCs or T cells enriched from blood (not recorded which). CDR3 sequence: CASNTRDKGNTIYF. CDR3 in DNA: TGTGCCAGCAATACCCGGGACAAAGGAAACACCATATATTTT.